A selection of T cell receptor beta chains follows, all from one sample in a study of blood T cell repertoires in COVID-19. TCRdb's copy holds only in-frame clones and misses some; the assay was immunoSEQ multiplex PCR. The sample records 65,000 to 100,000 clones, roughly nine tenths being singletons. Input material: peripheral blood. The receptor source for this set is a man between 45 and 60 years old with acute or convalescent COVID-19. The CDR3 runs from the conserved cysteine through the conserved F or W.

v_gene	j_gene	CDR3aa
TRBV2	TRBJ2-2	CASSLAGEFGELFF
TRBV30	TRBJ1-6	CAWSGEGALTNSPLHF
TRBV7-9	TRBJ1-3	CASSLAQTGNTIYF
TRBV6-5	TRBJ1-1	CASSLRRGTEAFF
TRBV19	TRBJ1-2	CASSIDWTGRGRGYTF
TRBV5-4	TRBJ1-2	CASSLVHGGAKTF
TRBV30	TRBJ2-3	CASQVENTQYF
TRBV5-4	TRBJ1-6	CASSLRGSSSPLHF
TRBV7-9	TRBJ1-1	CASSFRQAEAFF
TRBV5-1	TRBJ2-7	CASSLSPPGQGTGEQYF
TRBV2	TRBJ2-5	CASSDYRVRETQYF
TRBV15	TRBJ2-7	CATSRAGHPTEQYF
TRBV7-9	TRBJ2-3	CASSLAGGGALSDTQYF
TRBV30	TRBJ2-4	CAWSALEAGGGDIQYF
TRBV7-2	TRBJ2-2	CASSLGLAGVGELFF
TRBV6-4	TRBJ2-1	CASSGLAGASYNEQFF
TRBV19	TRBJ1-6	CASSMRRSSYNSPLHF
TRBV7-6	TRBJ1-5	CASSLKPGTASSNQPQHF
TRBV5-1	TRBJ2-3	CASSLGTSGATDTQYF
TRBV5-1	TRBJ2-5	CASSDQGQETQYF
TRBV3-1/TRBV3-2	TRBJ2-7	CASSSGHGGTVQYEQYF
TRBV6-5	TRBJ2-1	CASSYELYNEQFF
TRBV6-5	TRBJ1-2	CASKGANYGYTF
TRBV19	TRBJ1-5	CASSISGMGNQPQHF
TRBV9	TRBJ1-3	CASSPRGAGNTIYF
TRBV28	TRBJ2-1	CASSLSGTEQFF
TRBV2	TRBJ2-3	CARAGSGENTQYF
TRBV15	TRBJ1-4	CATSRPGQASNEKLFF
TRBV5-1	TRBJ1-3	CASSPPQGSGNTIYF
TRBV12-3/TRBV12-4	TRBJ2-1	CASSQYNEQFF
TRBV7-9	TRBJ1-3	CASSLNQATPLSGNTIYF
TRBV28	TRBJ2-4	CASSAETGAGLNIQYF
TRBV7-9	TRBJ2-5	CASSLGTGGRRETQYF
TRBV27	TRBJ1-6	CASSSIQRGGMGSPLHF
TRBV6-5	TRBJ2-1	CASSNSGGSNEQFF
TRBV6-5	TRBJ1-1	CASRYDRDSGNTEAFF
TRBV19	TRBJ2-1	CASSPRGASYNEQFF
TRBV19	TRBJ1-5	CASSIPENNQPQHF
TRBV5-4	TRBJ2-7	CASSPQPGDEQYF
TRBV6-6	TRBJ2-7	CASSYSRPTVLEQYF
TRBV3-1/TRBV3-2	TRBJ2-1	CASSQDLAALNEQFF
TRBV12-3/TRBV12-4	TRBJ1-1	CASSNRGPEAFF
TRBV6-5	TRBJ1-1	CASSYWRETEAFF
TRBV5-5	TRBJ1-2	CASSPGQPPLYGYTF